These 30 T cell receptor beta chains originate from one sample sequenced in a study of blood T cells in healthy people across ages. Together with a sample-barcoded 5' primer, a J-beta primer mix was included in a second PCR lasting about 6 to 11 cycles. One entry per CDR3 protein, called by TCRdb with MiXCR from the 5' RACE reads. This table holds about 970,000 distinct CDR3 sequences, roughly 51% found once. The source material was blood. The receptor set was obtained from an older woman in good health.

The chain joins TRBV27 to TRBJ2-6, with D unresolved. Germline assignment: CDR1 MNHEY and CDR2 SMNVEV (reference sequence). There are 14 residues in the CDR3. V was cut by 3 bases and J by 2 bases, with 5 bases left in between. As DNA, the CDR3 is TGTGCCAGCAGTTTGATGGCTGGGGCCAACGTCCTGACTTTC. This codes for CASSLMAGANVLTF.

DNA of the CDR3: TGCAGTGCTAGAGTTGGAGGGAGCGTCGGTAGGTACGAGCAGTACTTC. It codes for CSARVGGSVGRYEQYF. The chain is built from TRBV20-1 and TRBJ2-7, with D possibly TRBD2 on 6 matching bases. V was cut by 1 base and J by 4 bases, with 20 bases left in between. Germline V gene sequence: CDR1 DFQATT, CDR2 SNEGSKA (reference sequence). The CDR3 loop spans 16 amino acids.

This chain uses TRBV7-8 with TRBJ2-1; 14 nucleotides align to TRBD2. CDR3 length: 17 amino acids. V lost 3 bases to trimming and J lost 9 bases; unmatched junction nucleotides: 10. From germline, CDR1 is SGHVS and CDR2 FQNEAQ. The DNA for the CDR3 is TGTGCCAGCAGCTTGCGACTAGCGGGAGGGGGTAGCGGTGAGCAGTTCTTC. Translating it yields CASSLRLAGGGSGEQFF.

The DNA of the CDR3 is TGTGCCAGCAGCTTAGTCAGCGGAGGCAGGTCCTACGAGCAGTACTTC. Amino acids: CASSLVSGGRSYEQYF. The V and J genes are TRBV7-2 and TRBJ2-7; maybe TRBD2 (5 bases). V was pared by 1 base and J by 1 base, with 14 bases between. The germline V gene encodes CDR1 SGHTA and CDR2 FQGNSA. This CDR3 has 16 residues.

The gene calls are TRBV20-1 and TRBJ2-1, with 9 bases matching TRBD2. CDR1 DFQATT and CDR2 SNEGSKA come from the germline V gene (reference sequence). This CDR3 contains 16 residues. With 0 bases clipped from V and 4 bases from J, the junction kept 7 bases outside the gene matches. This CDR3 reads CSARDPIAGEYNEQFF. The CDR3, as DNA: TGCAGTGCTAGAGACCCCATAGCGGGAGAGTACAATGAGCAGTTCTTC.

The chain has TRBV29-1 and TRBJ2-7; D is tentatively TRBD1 or TRBD2 (5 bases each). Germline-derived CDR1 and CDR2 are SQVTM and ANQGSEA. The V and J ends lost 3 bases and 7 bases respectively, with 19 bases between them. The CDR3 spans 14 residues. The CDR3 reads CSVDGTGQGSEQYF. In DNA, the CDR3 is TGCAGCGTTGACGGGACGGGGCAGGGCAGTGAGCAGTACTTC.

Turning to this clonotype: The junction and the germline gene differ at one end; a read error may be behind it. V is TRBV4-1 and J is TRBJ2-3; D not resolved. Germline V gene sequence: CDR1 MGHRA, CDR2 YSYEKL. The length of the CDR3 is 14 residues. CDR3 sequence reads: CASSEDPGTVTQYF. The CDR3 DNA reads as TGCGCCAGCAGCGAAGATCCGGGTACAGTTACGCAGTATTTT.

This clonotype came up a few times. J is TRBJ2-7 and V is TRBV4-2; D is unclear. CDR3 length: 16 residues. The germline V gene encodes CDR1 LGHNA and CDR2 YNFKEQ. Trimming took off 2 bases at V and 0 bases at J, with 14 bases between the two ends. The CDR3 sequence: CASSQSRTDRSYEQYF. The CDR3 DNA reads TGTGCCAGCAGCCAATCCCGGACGGACCGCTCCTACGAGCAGTACTTC.

This clonotype was detected only a few times. V usage is TRBV27 and J usage is TRBJ2-1; 8 bases match TRBD2. Gene TRBJ2-7 matches the end of the DNA better, so the J call may be wrong. CDR3 size: 13 residues. The germline V gene has CDR1 MNHEY and CDR2 SMNVEV (reference sequence). In nucleotides, the CDR3 is TGTGCCAGCTCCCCGCGGGGGGACAATGAGCAGTACTTC. The encoded protein is CASSPRGDNEQYF.

This clonotype has just a few counts. This sequence joins TRBV15 and TRBJ1-1; no reliable D call. The CDR3 covers 13 residues. The germline V and J ends were trimmed by 0 bases and 6 bases, with 8 bases remaining between them. Germline-derived CDR1 and CDR2 are LNHNV and YYDKDF (reference sequence). The CDR3 loop reads CATSRDYGSEAFF. As DNA, the CDR3 is TGTGCCACCAGCAGAGATTACGGGTCTGAAGCTTTCTTT.

In DNA, the CDR3 is TGTGCCAGCAGTCCGGAGACTAGCGGGGGCAGAGAGCAGTACTTC. It specifies CASSPETSGGREQYF. The chain employs TRBV28 and TRBJ2-7; 12 bases are a match to TRBD2. CDR1 MDHEN and CDR2 SYDVKM come from the germline V gene. This CDR3 is 15 amino acids long. The J segment lost 7 bases and the V segment lost 5 bases, leaving 9 bases of the junction unmatched.

Regarding this clonotype: An end of the junction does not agree with germline; a read error may underlie this. CDR3 in DNA: TGTGCCGGCAGCTCGACTAGCGGCCAAGAGACCCAGTACTTC. This encodes CAGSSTSGQETQYF. V usage is TRBV7-9 and J usage is TRBJ2-5; 9 bases agree with TRBD2. This CDR3 contains 14 residues. CDR1 SEHNR and CDR2 FQNEAQ come from the germline V gene (reference sequence).

This clonotype was seen a single time. The J gene is TRBJ2-1, the V gene TRBV7-2; TRBD1 or TRBD2 may be the D gene (7 bases each). The CDR3 length is 16 residues. Looked up from germline, CDR1 is SGHTA and CDR2 is FQGNSA. The V and J ends lost 0 bases and 3 bases respectively, with 12 bases between them. The CDR3 DNA reads as TGTGCCAGCAGCTTAGCAGGGGGGGACAGCTACAATGAGCAGTTCTTC. Amino acid sequence: CASSLAGGDSYNEQFF.

The chain employs TRBV29-1 and TRBJ2-5; D unclear. CDR3 size: 12 residues. Trimming took off 7 bases at V and 0 bases at J, with 9 bases between the two ends. Germline V lookup: CDR1 SQVTM, CDR2 ANQGSEA. The CDR3 DNA reads as TGCAGCGCACGACTTTACCAAGAGACCCAGTACTTC. Amino acid sequence: CSARLYQETQYF.

The chain links TRBV5-1 to TRBJ2-3; D is undetermined. The CDR3 is made up of 19 amino acids. Germline values: CDR1 SGHRS, CDR2 YFSETQ. Trimming pared 4 bases from V and 1 base from J, leaving 25 bases between. The CDR3 sequence is CASSPGRIPPLVRTDTQYF. The DNA of the CDR3 is TGCGCCAGCAGCCCAGGACGGATCCCCCCGTTGGTGCGCACAGATACGCAGTATTTT.

This clonotype was counted between two and nine times. This CDR3 is CASSLAGGHDEQFF. CDR3 bases: TGTGCCAGCAGTCTAGCGGGAGGGCACGATGAGCAGTTCTTC. J is TRBJ2-1 and V is TRBV6-1, with 12 bases aligning to TRBD2. CDR1 is MNHNS and CDR2 is SASEGT in the germline V gene. V shed 5 bases and J 8 bases; nucleotides not matched to a gene: 4. The CDR3 is 14 amino acids.

A remark on this clonotype: Germline and junction disagree at one end, which may indicate a read error. The V call is TRBV20-1, the J call TRBJ2-5, with 10 bases identical to TRBD1. CDR3 length: 14 residues. CDR1 and CDR2 from the germline V gene are DFQATT and SNEGSKA (reference sequence). Here the CDR3 reads CSAIRDRGVKTQYF. The DNA of the CDR3 is TGCAGTGCGATCCGGGACAGGGGTGTAAAGACTCAGTACTTC.

This clonotype was seen a handful of times. The J gene is TRBJ2-7, the V gene TRBV5-7; D remains ambiguous. TRBV5-7 is an ORF; its function is uncertain. Trimming removed 2 bases from V and 2 bases from J, with 11 bases in between. This CDR3 has 14 amino acids. Written as DNA, the CDR3 is TGTGCCAGCAGCTTAGCACGGATTACCTACGAGCAGTACTTC. It codes for CASSLARITYEQYF.

The V and J genes are TRBV5-5 and TRBJ1-2; TRBD1 matches at 8 bases. This CDR3 spans 14 amino acids. Germline loops: CDR1 SGHKS, CDR2 YYEKEE (reference sequence). With V trimmed by 2 bases and J by 4 bases, 4 bases remained unmatched. CDR3 loop: CASSLQQGGYGYTF. The CDR3, as DNA: TGTGCCAGCAGCTTACAACAGGGGGGCTATGGCTACACCTTC. Together with reference TRBV5-5 and TRBJ1-2, the CDR3 gives the full variable domain: DAGVTQSPTHLIKTRGQQVTLRCSPISGHKSVSWYQQVLGQGPQFIFQYYEKEERGRGNFPDRFSARQFPNYSSELNVNALLLGDSALYLCASSLQQGGYGYTFGSGTRLTVV.

This sequence joins TRBV7-9 and TRBJ2-4; D is possibly TRBD1 (6 bases). This CDR3 contains 16 residues. V was clipped by 8 bases and J by 2 bases, with 19 bases between them. Germline loops: CDR1 SEHNR, CDR2 FQNEAQ (reference sequence). CDR3 coding DNA: TGTGCCAGCCGTCCCGCAGGGGACGTTACCAAAAACATTCAGTACTTC. It codes for CASRPAGDVTKNIQYF.

The J gene is TRBJ2-3, the V gene TRBV3-1; 8 nucleotides agree with TRBD1. Germline trimming cut 5 bases from V and 4 bases from J; bases unmatched to any gene: 8. Germline values: CDR1 LGHDT, CDR2 YNNKEL (reference sequence). The CDR3 totals 15 residues. The CDR3 loop is CASSTRGRGADTQYF. The CDR3 DNA reads as TGTGCCAGCAGCACCAGGGGGCGGGGAGCAGATACGCAGTATTTT.

The CDR3 DNA is TGTGCCACCAGCAACGGACCAGAGACCCAGTACTTC. Amino acids: CATSNGPETQYF. V is TRBV15 and J is TRBJ2-7; D is ambiguous. Near its end, the DNA agrees better with TRBJ2-5, so the J call may be wrong. This CDR3 has 12 amino acids. The V gene's germline CDR1 is LNHNV and CDR2 YYDKDF (reference sequence).

This clonotype appeared a single time. The chain links TRBV20-1 to TRBJ2-1; D is ambiguous. The CDR3 consists of 16 residues. The germline V and J ends were trimmed by 2 bases and 5 bases, with 19 bases remaining between them. The germline CDR1 and CDR2 sequences are DFQATT and SNEGSKA (reference sequence). The DNA of the CDR3 is TGCAGTGCTAGACTACCTTTCTCCTTTGTCGACAATGAGCAGTTCTTC. Translation gives CSARLPFSFVDNEQFF.

The V gene is TRBV6-2 or TRBV6-3, the J gene TRBJ1-1, with D unresolved. The CDR3 extends over 17 amino acids. Germline V gene lookup returns CDR1 MNHEY and CDR2 SVGEGT. V lost 6 bases and J lost 0, with 20 bases in between. The CDR3: CASRRGGQVGMNTEAFF. The CDR3 DNA reads as TGTGCCAGCAGGCGGGGTGGGCAGGTCGGTATGAACACTGAAGCTTTCTTT.

In its sample, this clonotype was seen once. The CDR3 DNA sequence: TGTGCCAGCAAGGCCAGGGTGTCGAAGGAGACCCAGTTCTTC. This encodes CASKARVSKETQFF. The genes are TRBV2 and TRBJ2-1, with a possible D match to TRBD1 (5 bases). CDR1 is SNHLY and CDR2 is FYNNEI in the germline V gene. V was shortened by 7 bases and J by 13 bases, with 23 bases between the two germline ends. The CDR3 is 14 residues long.

The chain links TRBV4-2 to TRBJ2-2, with TRBD2 matching 10 bases. CDR3 length equals 15 residues. Per the germline V gene, CDR1 is LGHNA and CDR2 is YNFKEQ. J gave up 5 bases and V 2 bases, and 2 bases lay outside the gene matches. CDR3 residues: CASSQPTSGTGELFF. CDR3 nucleotide sequence: TGTGCCAGCAGCCAACCGACTAGCGGGACCGGGGAGCTGTTTTTT.

This clonotype was counted a few times. The chain employs TRBV28 and TRBJ2-5; D gene ambiguous. The V end lost 5 bases, the J end lost 1 base, and 8 bases lay between the germline ends. The CDR3 runs to 13 residues. Germline V gene data show CDR1 as MDHEN and CDR2 as SYDVKM. The CDR3 DNA is TGTGCCAGCAGTCACCCGCCCCAAGAGACCCAGTACTTC. It specifies CASSHPPQETQYF.

The rearrangement links TRBV12-3 or TRBV12-4 to TRBJ1-2, with 8 nucleotides matching TRBD1. V gave up 10 bases and J gave up 6 bases; unmatched junction bases: 7. The CDR3 has 12 amino acids. The CDR3 coding sequence is TGTGCCAACCGGGCAGGGGGCGATGGCTACACCTTC. This codes for CANRAGGDGYTF.

V is TRBV20-1 and J is TRBJ2-7; 7 positions agree with TRBD1. V lost 1 base and J lost 2; bases outside the gene matches: 8. The CDR3 runs 15 residues. Germline CDR1 DFQATT, CDR2 SNEGSKA (reference sequence). The CDR3 DNA is TGCAGTGCTAGAGCCGGGACAGACCTTGCCTACGAGCAGTACTTC. Its protein product is CSARAGTDLAYEQYF.

V usage is TRBV7-9 and J usage is TRBJ2-1; D not resolved. V gave up 1 base and J gave up 5 bases, with 15 bases separating them. Germline loops: CDR1 SEHNR, CDR2 FQNEAQ (reference sequence). The CDR3 is made up of 16 amino acids. In DNA form, the CDR3 reads TGTGCCAGCAGCTTAGGTTCTTCTGGACGGGACAATGAGCAGTTCTTC. Translating it yields CASSLGSSGRDNEQFF.